This note documents a single T cell receptor (beta chain) sequence. This table comes from immunoSEQ multiplex PCR, and its TCRdb copy is limited to in-frame clones, with some not included. The sample shows roughly 40,000 clones, roughly 91% of them seen only once. The data derive from a study of T cell changes during pregnancy in multiple sclerosis. Germline CDR1 and CDR2: MDHEN and SYDVKM. Trimming took 4 bases from V and 4 from J; bases not matched to a gene: 2. CDR3 size: 14 residues. The chain joins TRBV28 to TRBJ1-3; 9 nucleotides line up with TRBD1. The source is a female donor with multiple sclerosis, enrolled in a pregnancy study. Sequenced here: CD4+ T cells from peripheral blood mononuclear cells, sampled in the first trimester of pregnancy. CDR3 in DNA: TGTGCCAGCAGTTATACAGGGGGCGGAAACACCATATATTTT. As protein: CASSYTGGGNTIYF.